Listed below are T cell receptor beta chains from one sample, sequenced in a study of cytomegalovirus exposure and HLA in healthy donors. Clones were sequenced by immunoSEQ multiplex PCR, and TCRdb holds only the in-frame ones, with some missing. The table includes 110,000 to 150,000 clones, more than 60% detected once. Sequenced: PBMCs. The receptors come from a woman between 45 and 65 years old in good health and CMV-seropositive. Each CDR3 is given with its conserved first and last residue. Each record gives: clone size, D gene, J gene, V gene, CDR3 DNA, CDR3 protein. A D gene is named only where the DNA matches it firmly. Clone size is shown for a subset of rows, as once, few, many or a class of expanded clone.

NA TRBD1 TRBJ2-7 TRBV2 TGTGCCAGCACCGAGGGGACAGGGGAGGCGGGCGAGCAGTACTTC CASTEGTGEAGEQYF
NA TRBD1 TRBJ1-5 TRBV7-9 TGTGCCAGCAGCGGACAGGATAGCAATCAGCCCCAGCATTTT CASSGQDSNQPQHF
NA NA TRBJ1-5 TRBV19 TGTGCCAGTAGGGGGCAGGAGCAGCCCCAGCATTTT CASRGQEQPQHF
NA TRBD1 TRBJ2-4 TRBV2 TGTGCCAGCAGCCCCGACAGGGTTGGCAAAAACATTCAGTACTTC CASSPDRVGKNIQYF
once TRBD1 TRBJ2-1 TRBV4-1 TGCGCCAGCAGCCAGGCACCGGGACAGGTTTACAATGAGCAGTTCTTC CASSQAPGQVYNEQFF
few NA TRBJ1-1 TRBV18 TGTGCCAGCTCTTCATACGAGGCAGGGGACACTGAAGCTTTCTTT CASSSYEAGDTEAFF
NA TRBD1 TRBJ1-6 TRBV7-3 TGTGCCAGCAGCCCCCGGACAGGGGGCGAATCACCCCTCCACTTT CASSPRTGGESPLHF
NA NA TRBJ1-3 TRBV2 TGTGCCAGCAGATTCGACAGAAATGGAAACACCATATATTTT CASRFDRNGNTIYF
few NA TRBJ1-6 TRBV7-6 TGTGCCAGCAGCTTAGGCCAGAATTCACCCCTCCACTTT CASSLGQNSPLHF
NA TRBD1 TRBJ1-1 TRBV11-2 TGTGCCAGCAGCTCAACACAGGGGGCAACTCAAGCTTTCTTT CASSSTQGATQAFF
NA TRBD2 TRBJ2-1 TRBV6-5 TGTGCCAGCACCCGAGGACTAGGGAGTGAGCAGTTCTTC CASTRGLGSEQFF
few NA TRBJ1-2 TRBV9 TGTGCCAGCAGCGTAGGTGCAGGTTCTAACTATGGCTACACCTTC CASSVGAGSNYGYTF
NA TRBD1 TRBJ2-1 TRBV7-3 TGTGCCAGCAGCTCACGACAGGGGGCACACAATGAGCAGTTCTTC CASSSRQGAHNEQFF
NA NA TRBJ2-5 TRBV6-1 TGTGCCAGCAGTGAAGTGTTGTATCGGCAAGAGACCCAGTACTTC CASSEVLYRQETQYF
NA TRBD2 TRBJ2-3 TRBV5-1 TGCGCCAGCAGCTTAGCGGGGCTCACAGATACGCAGTATTTT CASSLAGLTDTQYF
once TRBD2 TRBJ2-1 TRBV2 TGTGCCAGCAGTGTGTTGGGCGGGGGGGTTAATGAGCAGTTCTTC CASSVLGGGVNEQFF
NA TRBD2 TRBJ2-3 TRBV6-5 TGTGCCAGCAGTTACTTCGCTAGCGGGGGCACAGATACGCAGTATTTT CASSYFASGGTDTQYF
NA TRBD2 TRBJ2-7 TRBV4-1 TGCGCCAGCAGCCCCGCTAGCGGTCCCTCCTACGAGCAGTACTTC CASSPASGPSYEQYF
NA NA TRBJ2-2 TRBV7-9 TGTGCCAGCAGGGGACTTTGGGTCCCCGGGGAGCTGTTTTTT CASRGLWVPGELFF
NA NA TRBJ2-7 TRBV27 TGTGCCAGCAGTCTGACGACAGCCTACGAGCAGTACTTC CASSLTTAYEQYF
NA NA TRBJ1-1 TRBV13 TGTGCCAGCAGCCCCCCCCTCAGGGCCACTGAAGCTTTCTTT CASSPPLRATEAFF
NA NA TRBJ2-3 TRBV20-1 TGCAGTGCTAGAAGGGGGGATACGCAGTATTTT CSARRGDTQYF
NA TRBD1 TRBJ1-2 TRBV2 TGTGCCAGCACCGAGGGGGGACAGGGGGCTCTACAGTATGGCTACACCTTC CASTEGGQGALQYGYTF
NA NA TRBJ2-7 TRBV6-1 TGTGCCAGCAGTGAGGGCAGGCCCTACGAGCAGTACTTC CASSEGRPYEQYF
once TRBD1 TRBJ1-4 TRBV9 TGTGCCAGCAGCGTAGAGGACAGGGGTAATGAAAAACTGTTTTTT CASSVEDRGNEKLFF
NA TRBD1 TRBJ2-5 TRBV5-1 TGCGCCAGCAGCTTGAACCAACAGGGGGCGGGGGAGACCCAGTACTTC CASSLNQQGAGETQYF
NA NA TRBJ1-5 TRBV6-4 TGTGCCAGCAGACAGACACAACAGCCCCAGCATTTT CASRQTQQPQHF
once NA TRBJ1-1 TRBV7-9 TGTTCCAGCAGCCATATTGGGGGGGGCGTCCCGGGTCTGGATGATGAAGCTTTCTTT CSSSHIGGGVPGLDDEAFF
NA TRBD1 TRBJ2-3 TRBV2 TGTGCCAGCAGTGGACAGGGGGTCTCGTCTCTTTGGACAGATACGCAGTATTTT CASSGQGVSSLWTDTQYF
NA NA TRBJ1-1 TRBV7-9 TGTTCCAGCAGCCCTATAGGGCCCCGGGGACTTAACACTGAAGCTTTCTTT CSSSPIGPRGLNTEAFF
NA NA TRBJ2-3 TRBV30 TGTGCCTGGAGTCAGGGAAGCACAGATACGCAGTATTTT CAWSQGSTDTQYF
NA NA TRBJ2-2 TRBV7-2 TGTGCCAGCAGCTTAGTAGGACTTGCCGGGGAGCTGTTTTTT CASSLVGLAGELFF